This TCR beta chain emerged from a study of immune heterogeneity within non-small cell lung tumors. General study results and limits: The study found high-frequency T-cell receptor beta clonotypes largely distinct between individual patients. High-frequency clones unique to single sites coexisted with identical dominant CDR3 beta clonotypes that recurred across tumor sites within a patient.

Template material for each sample was 550 to 700 ng of bulk tumor genomic DNA. Surgeons took several biopsies per primary tumor, spaced far apart, during surgery. Curative operations were performed on patients who had untreated, newly diagnosed non-small cell lung cancer. By share of the sample, this clonotype is medium-sized. Its specificity is not known. V was shortened by 1 base and J by 3 bases, with 12 bases between the two germline ends. Germline lookup yields CDR1 MGHRA and CDR2 YSYEKL. CDR3 size: 15 residues. TCR beta CDR3 was amplified by multiplex PCR using 32 V and 13 J primers. MiXCR was run by TCRdb on the multiplex PCR reads, yielding one entry per CDR3 protein. The sample lists more than 2,000 distinct CDR3 sequences, roughly 18% occurring once.

The J gene is TRBJ1-2, the V gene TRBV4-1, with D possibly TRBD1 on 6 matching bases. The sample was lung tumor tissue. This clonotype was sampled from a woman between 50 and 59 years old with non-small cell lung cancer. Here the CDR3 reads CASSQVSRTDYGYTF. CDR3 nucleotide sequence: TGCGCCAGCAGCCAAGTCTCACGGACAGACTATGGCTACACCTTC.